The present T cell receptor (beta chain) was sequenced within a study of regulatory T cells in long-lasting Graves disease. Study findings and constraints: Sharing of public clonotypes was greater in persistent patients (over 2,500) than in new patients (about 970).

Arm-PCR of CDR3 regions with iRepertoire HTBI primers generated TCR beta libraries. TCRdb reprocessed the multiplex PCR reads via MiXCR and lists one record per CDR3 protein. The sample contains about 320,000 distinct CDR3 sequences, over 15% of which appear only once. Sample time point: newly diagnosed GD, antithyroid drugs for less than 3 months. RNA extracted from PBMCs served as the sequencing template. An endocrinology unit in Xi'an, China, supplied the patients. This clonotype was seen repeatedly, ten times or more. What it recognizes is unknown. The CDR3 is 13 amino acids. V gave up 3 bases and J gave up 6 bases, with 11 bases separating them.

The gene calls are TRBV12-3 or TRBV12-4 and TRBJ1-1; the D is unclear. The sequenced sample was peripheral blood mononuclear cells (PBMCs), obtained at new diagnosis, from a patient treated with antithyroid drugs. The receptor's source is a female donor with Graves disease. As DNA, the CDR3 is TGTGCCAGCAGTTTCGGGGTGGTATCTGAAGCTTTCTTT. Translation: CASSFGVVSEAFF.